The rows below give T cell receptor beta chains drawn from one sample of a study of CD8 T cells in Susac syndrome. TCRdb re-called the immunoSEQ multiplex PCR reads through MiXCR, storing one row per CDR3 protein. Altogether about 240,000 distinct CDR3 sequences are present, 95% to 97% being singletons, with the ten largest covering 0.1%. Sequenced input: CD4+ T cells from PBMCs. Receptor source: a human donor with Susac syndrome. Each CDR3 is given with its conserved first and last residue. A D gene is named only where the DNA matches it firmly. For some rows the clone size is stated as once, few or many, or as a class when expanded; others skip it.

TRBV27	TRBJ2-1	once	TRBD2	TGTGCCAGCAGTTTCAAGCGGGAGACGTACGAGTTCTTC	CASSFKRETYEFF
TRBV30	TRBJ1-5	once	NA	TGTGCCTGGAGTGGCAATAGCCAGCCCCAGCATTTT	CAWSGNSQPQHF
TRBV20-1	TRBJ1-2	once	NA	TGCAGTGCCCCCGGCGGCTACACCTTC	CSAPGGYTF
TRBV19	TRBJ2-3	once	NA	TGTGCCAGTAGCCCAGGGTACGGCGACACAGATACGCAGTATTTT	CASSPGYGDTDTQYF
TRBV21-1	TRBJ2-4	NA	NA	TGTGCCAGCAGCAGAGGCTCGACAGGGCCAAACATTCAGTACTTC	CASSRGSTGPNIQYF
TRBV20-1	TRBJ1-1	few	NA	TGCAGTGCTAGGGAGAACACTGAAGCTTTCTTT	CSARENTEAFF
TRBV12-3/TRBV12-4	TRBJ2-5	NA	TRBD2	TGTGCCAGCACCCTTCGGACTAGTGGAGAGACCCAGTACTTC	CASTLRTSGETQYF
TRBV18	TRBJ1-2	NA	NA	TGTGCCAGCTCACTATCCCCCACACCAGGGTATTATGGCTACACCTTC	CASSLSPTPGYYGYTF
TRBV18	TRBJ2-5	NA	TRBD1	TGTGCCAGCTCACCTCCGACAGGGTTTGCAGAGACCCAGTACTTC	CASSPPTGFAETQYF
TRBV9	TRBJ1-3	NA	TRBD1	TGTGCCAGCAGCGTAGTACAGGGGCCTGGAAACACCATATATTTT	CASSVVQGPGNTIYF
TRBV3-1	TRBJ2-7	NA	TRBD1	TGTGCCAGCAGCCCCCGGCTGACAGGGCTCGAGCAGTACTTC	CASSPRLTGLEQYF
TRBV5-4	TRBJ2-1	NA	TRBD2	TGTGCCAGCAGCCAAGGACTAGCGGGATCAAATGAGCAGTTCTTC	CASSQGLAGSNEQFF
TRBV19	TRBJ2-1	NA	TRBD2	TGTGCCAGTAGGCCCGGGACTACATTGGGAAATGAGCAGTTCTTC	CASRPGTTLGNEQFF
TRBV6-5	TRBJ1-5	once	TRBD1	TGTGCCAGCAGTTACACTCGGGACAGCCGCTTCAATCAGCCCCAGCATTTT	CASSYTRDSRFNQPQHF
TRBV2	TRBJ2-1	NA	NA	TGTGCCAGCAGTCCGGGGAAGACATCCTACAATGAGCAGTTCTTC	CASSPGKTSYNEQFF
TRBV4-1	TRBJ1-1	NA	NA	TGCGCCAGCAGCCAAGGAATACGGAGCCTCATGAACACTGAAGCTTTCTTT	CASSQGIRSLMNTEAFF
TRBV5-1	TRBJ2-3	NA	NA	TGCGCCAGCAGCACGGCGGGCCTACCAGATACGCAGTATTTT	CASSTAGLPDTQYF
TRBV29-1	TRBJ1-4	NA	NA	TGCAGCGTAATTACAGGCGCCTCGAATGAAAAACTGTTTTTT	CSVITGASNEKLFF
TRBV5-1	TRBJ2-6	NA	NA	TGCGCCAGCAGCTTGGAGGGGTTTGGGGCCAACGTCCTGACTTTC	CASSLEGFGANVLTF
TRBV5-1	TRBJ1-4	NA	NA	TGCGCCAGCAGCTTGGCCGGGGGAGGCGAAAAACTGTTTTTT	CASSLAGGGEKLFF
TRBV4-2	TRBJ2-5	NA	TRBD2	TGTGCCAGCAGCCGTACCACTAGCGGGAGGGCCTTTCCGGAGACCCAGTACTTC	CASSRTTSGRAFPETQYF
TRBV20-1	TRBJ2-2	NA	NA	TGCAGTGCTCGGCCCATCATGAACACCGGGGAGCTGTTTTTT	CSARPIMNTGELFF
TRBV29-1	TRBJ2-7	NA	TRBD2	TGCAGCGTTGAAAAGACTAGCGGCTCCTACGAGCAGTACTTC	CSVEKTSGSYEQYF
TRBV5-1	TRBJ2-3	NA	NA	TGCGCCAGCAGCTTTGGCGGGGCCACAGATACGCAGTATTTT	CASSFGGATDTQYF
TRBV20-1	TRBJ2-1	NA	NA	TGCAGTGCTAGAGACAGCGGATCTACAATGAGGCAGTTCTTC	CSARDSGSTMRQFF
TRBV7-2	TRBJ2-5	NA	NA	TGTGCCAGCAGCCCCAACCCGGAGACCCAGTACTTC	CASSPNPETQYF
TRBV18	TRBJ1-4	NA	NA	TGTGCCAGCTCACCACCGGGTGAGGAAAAACTGTTTTTT	CASSPPGEEKLFF
TRBV4-1	TRBJ2-3	NA	TRBD2	TGCGCCAGCAGCCAAGATCTAGCGGGATCCACAGATACGCAGTATTTT	CASSQDLAGSTDTQYF
TRBV18	TRBJ2-7	NA	TRBD2	TGTGCCAGCTCACCACCGGCTAGCGGTAAATCCTACGAGCAGTACTTC	CASSPPASGKSYEQYF
TRBV20-1	TRBJ2-5	NA	NA	TGCAGTGCCCCTAGGGCGGGGGAGACCCAGTACTTC	CSAPRAGETQYF
TRBV3-1	TRBJ1-5	once	NA	TGTGCCAGCAGCCAAGATGCGCCAAGCAATCAGCCCCAGCATTTT	CASSQDAPSNQPQHF
TRBV5-6	TRBJ2-7	NA	NA	TGTGCCAGCAGCTTGTGGGGGACTCTCCACGAGCAGTACTTC	CASSLWGTLHEQYF
TRBV30	TRBJ1-2	NA	NA	TGTGCCTGGAGTGAGGGAGCTAACTATGGCTACACCTTC	CAWSEGANYGYTF
TRBV27	TRBJ2-7	NA	TRBD2	TGTGCCAGCCAACCGGAGGAAGCGGGAGCACACGAGCAGTACTTC	CASQPEEAGAHEQYF
TRBV30	TRBJ2-1	NA	NA	TGTGCCTGGACAGGTAGCGCCTCCTACAATGAGCAGTTCTTC	CAWTGSASYNEQFF
TRBV19	TRBJ1-2	NA	NA	TGTGCCAGTAGTTCCCCGGGACGAACAGGTGGCTACACCTTC	CASSSPGRTGGYTF